This passage covers 4 T cell receptor beta chains from one sample sequenced in a study of CD8+CD57+ T cells in acquired aplastic anemia. Investigators profiled TCR beta VDJ and CDR3 from genomic DNA template. Each CDR3 protein is one row after TCRdb ran MiXCR on the reads. The sample contains some 220,000 distinct CDR3 sequences, 34% of which appear only once. Material for sequencing was sorted CD4+, CD8+, or CD8+CD57+ T cells (not recorded which) from PBMCs. These receptors were obtained from a human donor in good health, serving as a control.

This clonotype has ten or more counts. V gene TRBV27 combines with J gene TRBJ2-7, with a weak D call TRBD1 (6 bases). The CDR3 is 13 amino acids. V was pared by 7 bases and J by 5 bases, with 15 bases between. CDR1 is MNHEY, CDR2 SMNVEV, per germline (reference sequence). DNA for the CDR3: TGTGCCAGCAAATCAGGGGTGGTCCACGAGCAGTACTTC. This codes for CASKSGVVHEQYF.

This clonotype was observed many times. This sequence joins TRBV5-5 and TRBJ1-6; weak D call: TRBD1 (5 bases). Trimming cost V 1 base and J 8 bases, with 16 bases left between them. Germline CDR1 is SGHKS and CDR2 is YYEKEE (reference sequence). The CDR3 sequence is 16 residues long. This CDR3 is CASSLQVLGGYSPLHF. The CDR3 nucleotides are TGTGCCAGCAGCTTGCAGGTCCTTGGGGGGTATTCACCCCTCCACTTT. Looking up the rest from reference TRBV5-5 and TRBJ1-6 gives the full variable domain: DAGVTQSPTHLIKTRGQQVTLRCSPISGHKSVSWYQQVLGQGPQFIFQYYEKEERGRGNFPDRFSARQFPNYSSELNVNALLLGDSALYLCASSLQVLGGYSPLHFGNGTRLTVT.

With respect to this clonotype: A much larger clone differs by one base, so this may be a read error. This chain connects TRBV20-1 to TRBJ2-6, with D perhaps matching TRBD1 or TRBD2 (6 bases each). CDR3 size: 14 residues. The V end was cut by 5 bases, the J end by 4 bases, with 12 bases between. Germline lookup yields CDR1 DFQATT and CDR2 SNEGSKA (reference sequence). CDR3 nucleotide sequence: TGCAGTGCTTCCCCGGGGGCCGGGGCCAACGTCCTGACTTTC. It specifies CSASPGAGANVLTF.

The count of this clonotype is one. The chain employs TRBV10-2 and TRBJ2-7; D is unresolved. This CDR3 has 13 amino acids. The V gene lost 0 bases and the J gene lost 3 bases, with 6 bases spanning the gap. The germline CDR1 and CDR2 sequences are WSHSY and SAAADI. CDR3 in amino acids: CASSESNRYEQYF. The DNA for the CDR3 is TGCGCCAGCAGTGAGTCGAACCGCTACGAGCAGTACTTC.